These T cell receptor beta chains were read from a single sample in a study of shared clonotypes between healthy human individuals. Method: immunoSEQ multiplex PCR; TCRdb's copy keeps in-frame clones and lacks some. Among about 660,000 clones listed, less than 85% were seen once. Sequencing used memory CD4+ T cells sorted from blood. These receptors came from a woman between 25 and 40 years old in good health. Each CDR3 is given with its conserved first and last residue. The D gene is left open where the match is weak. Some rows have no size entry. The others give once, few or many, or a class for an expanded clone.

>TRBV27|NA|TRBJ1-5|NA|11
TGTGCCAGCAGTCAATTCGCGTCCCAGCATTTT
CASSQFASQHF
>TRBV5-1|few|TRBJ2-1|NA|15
TGCGCCAGCAGCTTGTCATCTAACTCCTACAATGAGCAGTTCTTC
CASSLSSNSYNEQFF
>TRBV5-1|NA|TRBJ2-1|TRBD2|16
TGCGCCAGCAGCTATAGGGGACTAGCGGGGGACAATGAGCAGTTCTTC
CASSYRGLAGDNEQFF
>TRBV7-2|NA|TRBJ2-1|TRBD2|15
TGTGCCAGCAGCTCGCAGGGACTAGCGGGGGATGAGCAGTTCTTC
CASSSQGLAGDEQFF
>TRBV5-4|few|TRBJ2-2|NA|15
TGTGCCAGCAGCTTGGGGAGCGGGAACACCGGGGAGCTGTTTTTT
CASSLGSGNTGELFF
>TRBV2|NA|TRBJ1-5|NA|12
TGTGCCAGCAGTGAGCGGGGTCAGCCCCAGCATTTT
CASSERGQPQHF
>TRBV4-1|NA|TRBJ1-2|NA|14
TGCGCCAGCAGCCAAGCACAGGGAATTACTGGCTACACCTTC
CASSQAQGITGYTF
>TRBV18|NA|TRBJ2-1|NA|13
TGTGCCAGCTCACCCGGACCCTACAATGAGCAGTTCTTC
CASSPGPYNEQFF
>TRBV7-8|NA|TRBJ1-5|NA|18
TGTGCCAGCAGCTTAAATCGCGCACAGGGAGCTAGCAATCAGCCCCAGCATTTT
CASSLNRAQGASNQPQHF
>TRBV30|NA|TRBJ1-2|TRBD1|13
TGTGCCTGGGGTGGACAGGGGGGAGGTGGCTACACCTTC
CAWGGQGGGGYTF
>TRBV30|NA|TRBJ1-3|NA|15
TGTGCCTGGAGTGTAGGACAGAGCTCTGGAAACACCATATATTTT
CAWSVGQSSGNTIYF
>TRBV7-8|many|TRBJ2-1|NA|15
TGTGCCAGCAGCTTAGCGCGGGTGGCGGCCGATGAGCAGTTCTTC
CASSLARVAADEQFF
>TRBV28|NA|TRBJ1-5|NA|12
TGTGCCACCGGCGCGGGAGCGCAGCCCCAGCATTTT
CATGAGAQPQHF
>TRBV10-1|NA|TRBJ2-7|NA|15
TGCGCCAGCAGTGAGTCGGCAGGGCAGGTTCACGAGCAGTACTTC
CASSESAGQVHEQYF
>TRBV29-1|NA|TRBJ1-1|NA|13
TGCAGCTCACAATGGACGCAGAACACTGAAGCTTTCTTT
CSSQWTQNTEAFF
>TRBV7-2|few|TRBJ1-5|NA|15
TGTGCCAGCAGCCGAGACAGTTTAAGCAATCAGCCCCAGCATTTT
CASSRDSLSNQPQHF
>TRBV27|NA|TRBJ2-1|NA|14
TGTGCCAGCAGTCTGACAGGCTCCTACAATGAGCAGTTCTTC
CASSLTGSYNEQFF
>TRBV4-2|once|TRBJ2-1|NA|16
TGTGCCAGCAGCCAAACCACGGCAGAGACGTACAATGAGCAGTTCTTC
CASSQTTAETYNEQFF
>TRBV5-3|many|TRBJ2-7|NA|15
TGTGCCAGAATTATGGTTTGGGCAGCACCCTACGAGCAGTACTTC
CARIMVWAAPYEQYF
>TRBV18|NA|TRBJ1-4|NA|15
TGTGCCAGCTCACGGGGCGGGGCAACTAATGAAAAACTGTTTTTT
CASSRGGATNEKLFF
>TRBV19|NA|TRBJ2-1|NA|13
TGTGCCAGTGTAGCGGCGTCCTACAATGAGCAGTTCTTC
CASVAASYNEQFF
>TRBV7-3|NA|TRBJ2-3|NA|9
TGTGCCAGCAGCTCCCCACAGTATTTT
CASSSPQYF
>TRBV27|NA|TRBJ2-5|TRBD2|15
TGTGCCAGCAGGGGGAGCGGGAGGGCCGTAAAGACCCAGTACTTC
CASRGSGRAVKTQYF
>TRBV13|NA|TRBJ2-7|TRBD1|15
TGTGCCAGCAGCTTAAATCGATACACCAGGGGGGAGCAGTACTTC
CASSLNRYTRGEQYF
>TRBV6-6|NA|TRBJ1-1|NA|14
TGTGCAGCTAGGGGGGGACAAATGAACACTGAAGCTTTCTTT
CAARGGQMNTEAFF
>TRBV30|NA|TRBJ1-1|TRBD1|15
TGTGCCTGGAGTAATTTAGGACAGGCTTCCGTCGGGGCTTTCTTT
CAWSNLGQASVGAFF
>TRBV5-1|few|TRBJ2-3|TRBD2|17
TGCGCCAGCAGCATGGGACTAGCGGGAGGGTTCACAGATACGCAGTATTTT
CASSMGLAGGFTDTQYF
>TRBV27|NA|TRBJ2-6|TRBD1|18
TGTGCCAGCAACAGAAGGGGGACAGGGGGCGCCGGGGCCAACGTCCTGACTTTC
CASNRRGTGGAGANVLTF
>TRBV10-2|NA|TRBJ1-2|NA|15
TGCGCCAGCAGTGAGCAGGGCCTCAAGGGCTATGGCTACACCTTC
CASSEQGLKGYGYTF
>TRBV28|NA|TRBJ2-1|NA|15
TGTGCCAGCAGAGAAGCGGTGGGGTCCTACAATGAGCAGTTCTTC
CASREAVGSYNEQFF
>TRBV18|NA|TRBJ1-5|NA|15
TGTGCCAGCTCTCACGGACGGAATAGCAATCAGCCCCAGCATTTT
CASSHGRNSNQPQHF
>TRBV28|NA|TRBJ2-3|TRBD1|17
TGTGCCAGCAGTTCGGGACAGGGGGTGACCTACACAGATACGCAGTATTTT
CASSSGQGVTYTDTQYF
>TRBV6-5|NA|TRBJ2-7|TRBD2|14
TGTGCCAGCAAACCGGGACTAGCTTCCTACGAGCAGTACTTC
CASKPGLASYEQYF
>TRBV5-1|NA|TRBJ1-1|TRBD1|15
TGCGCCAGCAGCACGGACAGGGGGAAAAACACTGAAGCTTTCTTT
CASSTDRGKNTEAFF
>TRBV29-1|NA|TRBJ1-3|NA|13
TGCAGCGTGGGCACAGATCGCGGAAACACCATATATTTT
CSVGTDRGNTIYF
>TRBV2|NA|TRBJ2-3|TRBD1|15
TGTGCCAGCAGTGAGGACAGGGGCGGGGGAGATACGCAGTATTTT
CASSEDRGGGDTQYF
>TRBV11-2|many|TRBJ2-1|NA|14
TGTGCCAGCAGCCTTAGCGGCCCGTACAATGAGCAGTTCTTC
CASSLSGPYNEQFF
>TRBV5-1|NA|TRBJ1-1|TRBD1|15
TGCGCCAGCAGCCGCGGGGACAGGGACGCCACTGAAGCTTTCTTT
CASSRGDRDATEAFF
>TRBV21-1|NA|TRBJ1-1|NA|16
TGTGCCAGCAGCAAAGCGCTCGCGCTTCCGGTAGGCGAAGCTTTCTTT
CASSKALALPVGEAFF
>TRBV5-6|NA|TRBJ1-3|NA|15
TGTGCCAGCAGCTTGTTTAGCCTTTCTGGAAACACCATATATTTT
CASSLFSLSGNTIYF
>TRBV7-2|NA|TRBJ2-5|TRBD1|15
TGTGCCAGCAGCAGACAGGGGGCCGTAATAGAGACCCAGTACTTC
CASSRQGAVIETQYF